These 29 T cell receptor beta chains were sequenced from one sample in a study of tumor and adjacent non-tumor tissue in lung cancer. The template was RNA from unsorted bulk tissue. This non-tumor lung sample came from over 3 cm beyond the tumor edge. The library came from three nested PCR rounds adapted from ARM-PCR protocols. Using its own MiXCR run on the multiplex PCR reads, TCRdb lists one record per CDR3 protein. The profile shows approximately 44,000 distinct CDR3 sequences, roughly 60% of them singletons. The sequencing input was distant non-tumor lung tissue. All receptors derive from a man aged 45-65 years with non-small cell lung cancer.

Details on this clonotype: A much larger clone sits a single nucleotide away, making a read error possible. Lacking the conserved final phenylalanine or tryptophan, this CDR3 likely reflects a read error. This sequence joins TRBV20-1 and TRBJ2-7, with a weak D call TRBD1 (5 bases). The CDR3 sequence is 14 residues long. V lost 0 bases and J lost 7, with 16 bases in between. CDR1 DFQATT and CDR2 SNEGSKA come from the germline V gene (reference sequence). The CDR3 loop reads CSARDQGSHVEQYI. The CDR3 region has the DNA TGCAGTGCTAGAGATCAGGGCAGCCATGTGGAGCAGTACATC.

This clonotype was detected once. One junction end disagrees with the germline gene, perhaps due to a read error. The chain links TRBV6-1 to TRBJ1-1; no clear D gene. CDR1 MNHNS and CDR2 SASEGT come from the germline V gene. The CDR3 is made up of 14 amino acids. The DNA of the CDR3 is TGTGGCAGCAGTGAAGTCTTTAGGTACACTGAAGTTTTCTTT. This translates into CGSSEVFRYTEVFF.

This chain's CDR3 is CASSKEERLPLHF. The CDR3 bases are TGTGCCAGCAGTAAAGAGGAGAGATTACCCCTCCACTTT. The J gene is TRBJ1-6, the V gene TRBV11-1, with no clear D. The germline gives CDR1 SGHAT, CDR2 FQDESV (reference sequence). Trimming removed 6 bases at V and 12 bases at J, with 15 bases between. The CDR3 length is 13 residues.

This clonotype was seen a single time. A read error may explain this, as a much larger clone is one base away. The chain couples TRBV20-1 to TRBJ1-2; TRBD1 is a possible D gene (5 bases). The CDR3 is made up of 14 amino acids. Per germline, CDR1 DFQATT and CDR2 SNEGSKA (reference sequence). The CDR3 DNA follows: TGCAGTGTTAGAGATGACAGCGTTGCATGGGGCTACACCTTC. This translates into CSVRDDSVAWGYTF.

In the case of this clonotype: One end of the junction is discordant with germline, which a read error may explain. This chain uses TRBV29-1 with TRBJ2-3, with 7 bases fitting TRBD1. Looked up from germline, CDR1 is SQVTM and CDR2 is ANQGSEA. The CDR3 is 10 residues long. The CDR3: CNVGTDMQYF. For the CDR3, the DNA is TGCAACGTTGGGACAGATATGCAGTATTTT.

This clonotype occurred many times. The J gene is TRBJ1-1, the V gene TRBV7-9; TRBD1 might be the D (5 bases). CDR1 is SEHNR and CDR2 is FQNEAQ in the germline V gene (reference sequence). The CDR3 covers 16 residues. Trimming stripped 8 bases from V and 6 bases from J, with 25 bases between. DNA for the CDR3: TGTGCCAGCCATACTGACCGGGGACCTTTGAGCTCTGAAGCTTTCTTT. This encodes CASHTDRGPLSSEAFF.

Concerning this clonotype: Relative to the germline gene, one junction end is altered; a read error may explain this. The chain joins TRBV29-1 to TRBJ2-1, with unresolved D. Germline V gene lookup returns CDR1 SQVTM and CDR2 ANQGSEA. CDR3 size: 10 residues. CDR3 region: CSMGYNEQSF. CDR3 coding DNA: TGCAGCATGGGCTACAATGAGCAGTCCTTC.

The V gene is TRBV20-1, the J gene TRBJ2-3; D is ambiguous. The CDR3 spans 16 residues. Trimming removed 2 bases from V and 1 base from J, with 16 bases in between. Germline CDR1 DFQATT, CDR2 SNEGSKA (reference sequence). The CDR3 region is CSARPSENWGTDTQYF. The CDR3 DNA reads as TGCAGTGCTAGACCGTCTGAAAATTGGGGCACAGATACGCAGTATTTT.

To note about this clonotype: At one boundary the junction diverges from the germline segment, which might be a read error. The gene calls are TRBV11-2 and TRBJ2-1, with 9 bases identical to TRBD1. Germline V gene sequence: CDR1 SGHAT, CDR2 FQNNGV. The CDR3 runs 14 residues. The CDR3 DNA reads TGTGCCAGCAGCTCGGACAGGGGACTCCATGAGCGGTTCTTC. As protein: CASSSDRGLHERFF.

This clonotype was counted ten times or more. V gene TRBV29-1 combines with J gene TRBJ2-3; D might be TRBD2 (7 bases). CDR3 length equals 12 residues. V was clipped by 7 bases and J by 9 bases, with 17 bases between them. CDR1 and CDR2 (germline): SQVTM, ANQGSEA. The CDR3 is CSGGGQFRTQYF. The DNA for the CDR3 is TGCAGCGGGGGGGGGCAATTCCGCACGCAGTATTTT.

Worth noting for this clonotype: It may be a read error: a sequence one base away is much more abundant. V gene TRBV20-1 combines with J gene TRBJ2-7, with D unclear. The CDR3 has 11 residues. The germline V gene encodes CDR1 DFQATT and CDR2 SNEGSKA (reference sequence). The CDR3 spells CSVRNSYEQYF. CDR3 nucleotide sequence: TGCAGTGTTAGAAATTCCTACGAGCAGTACTTC.

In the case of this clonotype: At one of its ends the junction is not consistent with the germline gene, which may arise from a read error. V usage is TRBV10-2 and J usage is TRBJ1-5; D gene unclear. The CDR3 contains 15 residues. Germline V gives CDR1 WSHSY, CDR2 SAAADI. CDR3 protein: CASSESTLSNQSQHF. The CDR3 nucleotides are TGTGCCAGCAGTGAGTCGACTCTTAGCAATCAATCCCAGCATTTT.

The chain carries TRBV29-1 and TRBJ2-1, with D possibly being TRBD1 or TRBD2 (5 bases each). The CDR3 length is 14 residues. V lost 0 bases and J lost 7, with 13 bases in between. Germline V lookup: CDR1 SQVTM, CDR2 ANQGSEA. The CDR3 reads CSVEDTGRGNEQFF. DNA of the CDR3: TGCAGCGTTGAAGACACAGGCCGCGGGAATGAGCAGTTCTTC.

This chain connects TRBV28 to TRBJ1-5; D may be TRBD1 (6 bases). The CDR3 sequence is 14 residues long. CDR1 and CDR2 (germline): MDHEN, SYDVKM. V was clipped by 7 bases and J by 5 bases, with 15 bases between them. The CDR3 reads CASTIGGRYQPQHF. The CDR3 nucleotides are TGTGCCAGCACCATAGGGGGGAGGTATCAGCCCCAGCATTTT.

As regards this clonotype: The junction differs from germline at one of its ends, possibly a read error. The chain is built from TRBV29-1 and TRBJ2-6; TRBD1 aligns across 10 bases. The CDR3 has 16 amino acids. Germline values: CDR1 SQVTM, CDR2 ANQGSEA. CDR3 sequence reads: CRVAAGTGVGANVLTF. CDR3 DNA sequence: TGCAGGGTTGCCGCCGGGACAGGGGTCGGGGCCAACGTCCTGACTTTC.

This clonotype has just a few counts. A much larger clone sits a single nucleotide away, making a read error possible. CDR3: CVSSLADGEQFF. The CDR3 DNA follows: TGCGTCAGCAGCCTCGCCGACGGGGAGCAGTTCTTC. This chain uses TRBV4-1 with TRBJ2-1; D remains ambiguous. The CDR3 sequence is 12 residues long. Germline assignment: CDR1 MGHRA and CDR2 YSYEKL.

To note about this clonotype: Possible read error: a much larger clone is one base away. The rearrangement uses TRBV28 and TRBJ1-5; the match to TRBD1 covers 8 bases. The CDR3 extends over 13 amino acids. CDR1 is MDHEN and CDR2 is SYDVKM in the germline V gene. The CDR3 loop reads CASSETGDQPRHF. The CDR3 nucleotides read TGTGCCAGCAGCGAGACAGGGGATCAGCCCCGGCATTTT.

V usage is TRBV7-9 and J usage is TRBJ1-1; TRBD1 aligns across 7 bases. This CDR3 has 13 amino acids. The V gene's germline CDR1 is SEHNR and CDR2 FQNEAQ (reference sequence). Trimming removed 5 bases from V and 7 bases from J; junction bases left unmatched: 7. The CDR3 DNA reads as TGTGCCAGCAGCATCGCCGGGACAGTTGAAGCTTTCTTT. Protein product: CASSIAGTVEAFF.

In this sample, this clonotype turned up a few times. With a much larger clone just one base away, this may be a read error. The CDR3 loop is CASSLGWGNTEAFF. CDR3 in DNA: TGTGCCAGCAGTTTAGGGTGGGGGAACACTGAAGCTTTCTTT. The genes are TRBV12-3 or TRBV12-4 and TRBJ1-1, with D uncertain. The CDR3 totals 14 residues. With 1 base removed from V and 1 base from J, the gap between germline ends came to 7 bases.

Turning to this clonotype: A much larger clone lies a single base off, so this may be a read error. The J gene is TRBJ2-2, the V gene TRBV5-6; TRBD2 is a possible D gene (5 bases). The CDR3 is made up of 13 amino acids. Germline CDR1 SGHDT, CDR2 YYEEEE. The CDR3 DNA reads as TGTGCCAGCAGCTTGGGTCGCCCCGGGAAGCTGTTTTTT. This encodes CASSLGRPGKLFF.

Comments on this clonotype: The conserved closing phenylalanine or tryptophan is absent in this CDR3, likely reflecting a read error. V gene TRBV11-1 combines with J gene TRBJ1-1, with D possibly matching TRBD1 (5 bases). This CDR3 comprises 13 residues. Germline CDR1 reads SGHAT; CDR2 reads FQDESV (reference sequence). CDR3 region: CAISPGIGDEAFS. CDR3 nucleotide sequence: TGTGCCATCAGCCCCGGGATAGGGGATGAAGCTTTCTCT.

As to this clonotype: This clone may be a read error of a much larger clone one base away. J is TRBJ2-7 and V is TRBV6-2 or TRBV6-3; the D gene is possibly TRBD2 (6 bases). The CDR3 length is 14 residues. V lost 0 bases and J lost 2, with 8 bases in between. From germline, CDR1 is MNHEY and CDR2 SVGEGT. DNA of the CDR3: TGTGCCAGCAGTTACTCGGGGGAGGCCTACGAGCAGTACTTC. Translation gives CASSYSGEAYEQYF.

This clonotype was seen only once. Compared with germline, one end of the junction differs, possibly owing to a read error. In nucleotides, the CDR3 is TGTGCCAGCAGTTACTACGAGGGGGATGATACTCAGTATTTT. Its translation: CASSYYEGDDTQYF. The V gene is TRBV6-5, the J gene TRBJ2-3; weak D call: TRBD1 (6 bases). Germline CDR1 reads MNHEY; CDR2 reads SVGAGI. CDR3 length equals 14 residues.

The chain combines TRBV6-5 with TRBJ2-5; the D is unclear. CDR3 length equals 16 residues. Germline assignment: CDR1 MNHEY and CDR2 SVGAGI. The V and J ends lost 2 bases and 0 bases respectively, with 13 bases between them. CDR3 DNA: TGTGCCAGCAGTTACACATTTACCCGCAACCAAGAGACCCAGTACTTC. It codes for CASSYTFTRNQETQYF.

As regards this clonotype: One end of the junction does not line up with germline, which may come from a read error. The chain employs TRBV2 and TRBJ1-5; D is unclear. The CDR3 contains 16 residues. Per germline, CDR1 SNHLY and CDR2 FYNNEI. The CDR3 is CACSLQRGGGNQPQHF. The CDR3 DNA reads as TGTGCCTGCAGCCTCCAGAGAGGTGGAGGGAATCAGCCCCAGCATTTT.

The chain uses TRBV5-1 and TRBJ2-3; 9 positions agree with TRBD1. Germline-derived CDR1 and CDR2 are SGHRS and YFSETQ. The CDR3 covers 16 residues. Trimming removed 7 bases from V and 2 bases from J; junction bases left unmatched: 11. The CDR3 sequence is CASDPEQGAHTDTQYF. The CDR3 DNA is TGCGCCAGCGACCCGGAACAGGGGGCCCACACAGATACGCAGTATTTT.

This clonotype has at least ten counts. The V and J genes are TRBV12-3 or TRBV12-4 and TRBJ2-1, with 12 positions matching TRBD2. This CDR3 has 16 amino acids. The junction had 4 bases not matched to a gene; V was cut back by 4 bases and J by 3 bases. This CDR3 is CASSSRLAGVYNEQFF. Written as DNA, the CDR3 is TGTGCCAGCAGTTCCCGACTAGCGGGAGTCTACAATGAGCAGTTCTTC.

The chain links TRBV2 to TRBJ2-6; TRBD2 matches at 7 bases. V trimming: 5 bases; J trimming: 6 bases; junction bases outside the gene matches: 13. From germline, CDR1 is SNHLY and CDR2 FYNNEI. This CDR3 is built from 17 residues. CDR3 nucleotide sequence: TGTGCCAGCAGTAAACCGACCGCGGGGGTTGAGGCCAACGTCCTGACTTTC. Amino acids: CASSKPTAGVEANVLTF.

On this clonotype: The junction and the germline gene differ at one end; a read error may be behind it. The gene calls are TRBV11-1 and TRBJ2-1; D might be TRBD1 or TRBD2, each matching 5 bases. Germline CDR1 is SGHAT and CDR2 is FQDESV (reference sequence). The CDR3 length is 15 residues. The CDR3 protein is CVSSLGAIGGEEQFF. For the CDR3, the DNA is TGTGTCAGCAGCTTAGGAGCGATTGGGGGAGAGGAGCAGTTCTTT.